The clone carrying this T cell receptor beta chain occurred a few times. Antigen specificity is unknown. The source of the sample is a study of T-cell memory formation after mild COVID-19. Study-level points and caveats: CD4+ bias marked clones expanding day 15 to 37, unlike balanced contracting clones. Cross-reactive memory apparently joined, as some responding clones appeared in pre-infection memory.

The germline V gene has CDR1 MNHEY and CDR2 SMNVEV (reference sequence). This CDR3 has 14 residues. V dropped 2 bases and J dropped 3; count of bases not matched to a gene: 4. Constant-segment primers and 5'RACE yielded cDNA libraries for TCR alpha and TCR beta, each carrying sample barcodes and UMIs. A single record per CDR3 protein comes from TCRdb applying MiXCR to the 5' RACE reads. The sample has approximately 350,000 distinct CDR3 sequences, around 27% seen once. This receptor was identified in an adult woman who had mild COVID-19 (a few samples of this study predate the infection). Cell type and time point are not known. The rearrangement joins TRBV27 to TRBJ2-7, with 7 nucleotides matching TRBD2. The source material was PBMCs or a T cell subset sorted from them (not recorded which). The CDR3 sequence is CASSLDGGNYEQYF. The DNA of the CDR3 is TGTGCCAGCAGTTTAGACGGGGGGAACTACGAGCAGTACTTC.